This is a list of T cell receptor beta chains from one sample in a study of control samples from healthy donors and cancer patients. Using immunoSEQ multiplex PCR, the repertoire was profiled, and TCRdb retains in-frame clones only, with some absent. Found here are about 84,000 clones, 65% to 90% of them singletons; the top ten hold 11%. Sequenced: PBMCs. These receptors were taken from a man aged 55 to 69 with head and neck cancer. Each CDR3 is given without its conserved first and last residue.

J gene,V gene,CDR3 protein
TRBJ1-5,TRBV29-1,SAGTGMNQPQH
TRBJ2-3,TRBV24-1,ATSDYSGSTDTQY
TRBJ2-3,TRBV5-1,ASSLLRQGSTDTQY
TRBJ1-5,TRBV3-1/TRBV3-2,ASSQERPEGQPQH
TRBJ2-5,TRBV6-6,ASSPGTGLPGAETQY
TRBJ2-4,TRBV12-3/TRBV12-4,ASSLGPVQY
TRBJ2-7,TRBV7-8,ASTRGQGTYEQY
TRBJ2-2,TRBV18,ASSPNIRNTGELF
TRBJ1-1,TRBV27,ASSIQGGTEAF
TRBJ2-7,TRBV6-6,ASSYSVPYSYEQY
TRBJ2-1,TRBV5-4,ASSSQGATFNEQF
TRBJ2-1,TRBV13,ASSTRDRGDNEQF
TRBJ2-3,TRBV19,ASSIKTGTSGTDTQY
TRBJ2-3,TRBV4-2,ASSRMILDTQY
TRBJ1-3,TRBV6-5,ASSSGWGRNTIY
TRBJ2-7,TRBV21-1,ASSNPGGSYEQY
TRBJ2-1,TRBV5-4,ASSLGVNSYNEQF
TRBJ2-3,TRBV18,ASSIAGGADTQY
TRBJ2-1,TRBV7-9,ASRTERGGSYNEQF
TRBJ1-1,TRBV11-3,ASSLAKGSTEAF
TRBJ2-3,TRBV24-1,ATSDTSTGDTQY
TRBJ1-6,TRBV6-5,ASSRDIIFNSPLH
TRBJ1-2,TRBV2,ASGTYGGYT
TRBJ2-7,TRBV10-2,ASSWGGSPYEQY
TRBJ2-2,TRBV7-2,ASSYPFYELPGELF
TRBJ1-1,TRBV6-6,ASSYPTGLFTEAF
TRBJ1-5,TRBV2,ASRVDGTQH
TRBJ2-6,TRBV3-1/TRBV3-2,ASSLRTGSSTGANVLT
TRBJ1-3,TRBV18,ASSPSGDTIY
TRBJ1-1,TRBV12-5,ASAQPNTEAF
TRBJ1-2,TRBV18,ASSPPGALANYGYT
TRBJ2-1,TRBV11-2,ASSSRLAWNEQF
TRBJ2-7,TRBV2,ASSEPGGGYEQY
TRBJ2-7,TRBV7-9,ASSLAGEGSYEQY
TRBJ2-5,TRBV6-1,ASSEARLRTQY
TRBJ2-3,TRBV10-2,ASSESGPRTDTQY
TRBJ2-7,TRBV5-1,ASSPGTDFDEQY
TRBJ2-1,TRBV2,ASYTSSALNEQF
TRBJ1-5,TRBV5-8,ASSLRWEEPQH
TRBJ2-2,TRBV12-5,ASARDYHTGELF
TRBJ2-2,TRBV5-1,ASSLAVGRSNTGELF
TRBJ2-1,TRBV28,ASSWGLAGLSYNEQF
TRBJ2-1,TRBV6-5,ASRTSGSYEQF
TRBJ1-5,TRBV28,ASSSPDREDQPQH
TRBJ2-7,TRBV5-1,ASSLVTYFPETSYEQY
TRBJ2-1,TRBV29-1,SAQGTYWDEQF